These T cell receptor beta chains were read from a single sample in a study of blood T cell repertoires in COVID-19. Generated by immunoSEQ multiplex PCR, the TCRdb table keeps only in-frame clones and is missing some. The top ten hold 4.5% to 7% of the sample, which has 200,000 to 250,000 clones, around three quarters seen once. Sample: peripheral blood. The receptors originated from a woman aged 70-85 years with acute or convalescent COVID-19. Both conserved end residues are part of each CDR3. D genes are given only for firm matches. Clone size appears in some rows only: once, few, many, or a class for an expanded clone.

v_gene,d_gene,abundance,j_gene,CDR3aa,CDR3nt
TRBV7-3,TRBD1,.,TRBJ1-2,CASSPGTGAPTNYGYTF,TGTGCCAGCAGCCCCGGGACAGGGGCGCCCACTAACTATGGCTACACCTTC
TRBV7-9,.,.,TRBJ1-2,CASSSQRGVEGYTF,TGTGCCAGCAGCTCCCAACGGGGAGTGGAAGGCTACACCTTC
TRBV3-1/TRBV3-2,TRBD1,.,TRBJ2-3,CASSPRDRGTDTQYF,TGTGCCAGCAGCCCCCGGGACAGGGGTACAGATACGCAGTATTTT
TRBV5-4,TRBD2,.,TRBJ2-4,CASSLDALAGPESQYF,TGTGCCAGCAGCTTGGATGCCCTAGCGGGCCCCGAAAGCCAGTACTTC
TRBV19,.,once,TRBJ2-1,CASGATQYNEQFF,TGTGCCAGTGGAGCTACACAATACAATGAGCAGTTCTTC
TRBV5-1,TRBD2,.,TRBJ2-3,CASSFNAGLAADTQYF,TGCGCCAGCAGCTTCAACGCGGGACTAGCTGCAGATACGCAGTATTTT
TRBV11-2,TRBD2,.,TRBJ2-1,CASTKLAASYNEQFF,TGTGCCAGCACTAAACTAGCGGCCTCCTACAATGAGCAGTTCTTC
TRBV18,TRBD1,.,TRBJ2-7,CASSHGQDTYEQYF,TGTGCCAGCTCACACGGACAGGATACCTACGAGCAGTACTTC
TRBV27,TRBD2,.,TRBJ2-1,CASRTSGNTYNEQFF,TGTGCCAGCAGGACTAGCGGTAACACCTACAATGAGCAGTTCTTC
TRBV11-2,.,.,TRBJ2-7,CASVGVYEQYF,TGTGCCAGCGTCGGGGTCTACGAGCAGTACTTC
TRBV5-1,TRBD2,.,TRBJ2-2,CASSSGLAGANTGELFF,TGCGCCAGCAGCTCGGGACTAGCGGGAGCGAACACCGGGGAGCTGTTTTTT
TRBV2,.,few,TRBJ2-1,CASTGGLTSEDEQFF,TGTGCCAGCACAGGGGGGTTAACTAGTGAAGATGAGCAGTTCTTC
TRBV30,.,.,TRBJ1-1,CAWSEGGDTEAFF,TGTGCCTGGAGTGAGGGAGGGGACACTGAAGCTTTCTTT
TRBV27,.,few,TRBJ1-5,CASSLSRGLAPQHF,TGTGCCAGCAGTTTATCCAGGGGTTTAGCGCCCCAGCATTTT
TRBV6-1,.,.,TRBJ2-7,CASSELRKGAYEQYF,TGTGCCAGCAGTGAATTGAGGAAAGGGGCCTACGAGCAGTACTTC
TRBV10-3,TRBD1,.,TRBJ1-5,CAISGTGEQPQHF,TGTGCCATCAGTGGGACAGGGGAACAGCCCCAGCATTTT
TRBV6-5,.,.,TRBJ1-5,CASTLNGGQPQHF,TGTGCCAGCACTCTAAACGGGGGTCAGCCCCAGCATTTT
TRBV5-1,TRBD1,.,TRBJ1-6,CASSPGQRDSPLHF,TGCGCCAGCAGCCCGGGACAGAGAGATTCACCCCTCCACTTT
TRBV5-4,.,.,TRBJ1-1,CASSLIGGATEAFF,TGTGCCAGCAGCTTGATAGGGGGTGCCACTGAAGCTTTCTTT
TRBV10-3,TRBD1,.,TRBJ2-7,CAISRDRAYEQYF,TGTGCCATCTCCCGGGACAGGGCCTACGAGCAGTACTTC
TRBV11-2,.,.,TRBJ2-4,CASSKVERIIQYF,TGTGCCAGCAGCAAGGTTGAGCGGATCATTCAGTACTTC
TRBV7-2,.,.,TRBJ2-5,CASSSGEGETQYF,TGTGCCAGCAGCTCCGGTGAGGGAGAGACCCAGTACTTC
TRBV6-2/TRBV6-3,TRBD2,.,TRBJ2-7,CASSSTSGSSYEQYF,TGTGCCAGCAGTTCCACTAGCGGGAGCTCCTACGAGCAGTACTTC
TRBV3-1/TRBV3-2,.,.,TRBJ2-1,CASSHGGGKTYNEQFF,TGTGCCAGCAGCCATGGTGGCGGGAAAACCTACAATGAGCAGTTCTTC
TRBV6-5,TRBD1,.,TRBJ1-4,CASSYRGQGGEKLFF,TGTGCCAGCAGTTATAGGGGACAGGGCGGAGAAAAACTGTTTTTT
TRBV3-1/TRBV3-2,TRBD2,.,TRBJ2-1,CASSSTSGRLGEQFF,TGTGCCAGCAGCTCGACTAGCGGGAGACTTGGTGAGCAGTTCTTC
TRBV2,.,few,TRBJ1-4,CASSKGATNEKLFF,TGTGCCAGCAGCAAAGGGGCAACTAATGAAAAACTGTTTTTT
TRBV7-2,.,.,TRBJ2-5,CASSYRPGLQETQYF,TGTGCCAGCAGCTACCGCCCAGGGCTCCAAGAGACCCAGTACTTC
TRBV5-4,.,few,TRBJ2-5,CASSLGSGTQYF,TGTGCCAGCAGCTTGGGCTCAGGGACCCAGTACTTC